This T cell receptor (beta chain) was sequenced for a study of T cell responses to AZD1222 COVID-19 vaccine. General study results and limits: Spike was spanned by vaccine-associated CD4 TCRs, with dominance at 160-218 and 743-854.

Method: immunoSEQ multiplex PCR; TCRdb's copy keeps in-frame clones and lacks some. This sample has 150,000 to 200,000 clones, with around 86% found just once. This clone was recorded only once. The antigen is unknown. V gave up 3 bases and J gave up 1 base; unmatched junction bases: 5. There are 15 residues in the CDR3. The germline CDR1 and CDR2 sequences are SGHDT and YYEEEE. This specimen was peripheral blood, taken on day 0 of MenACWY control vaccination. The rearrangement links TRBV5-6 to TRBJ2-7, with 9 bases fitting TRBD1. This sequence was found in an adult in good health. The CDR3 spells CASSSLDRGSYEQYF. CDR3 coding DNA: TGTGCCAGCAGCTCGCTGGACAGGGGTTCCTACGAGCAGTACTTC.